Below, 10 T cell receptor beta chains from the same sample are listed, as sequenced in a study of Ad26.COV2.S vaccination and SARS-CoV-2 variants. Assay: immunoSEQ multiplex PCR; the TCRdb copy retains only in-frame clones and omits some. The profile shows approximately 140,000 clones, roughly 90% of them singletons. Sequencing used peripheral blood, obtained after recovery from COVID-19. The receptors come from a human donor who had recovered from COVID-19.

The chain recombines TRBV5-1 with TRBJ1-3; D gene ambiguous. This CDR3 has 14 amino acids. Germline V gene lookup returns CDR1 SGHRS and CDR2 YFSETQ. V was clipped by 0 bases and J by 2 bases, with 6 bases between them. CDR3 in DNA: TGCGCCAGCAGCTTGGCGGGAACTGGAAACACCATATATTTT. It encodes CASSLAGTGNTIYF.

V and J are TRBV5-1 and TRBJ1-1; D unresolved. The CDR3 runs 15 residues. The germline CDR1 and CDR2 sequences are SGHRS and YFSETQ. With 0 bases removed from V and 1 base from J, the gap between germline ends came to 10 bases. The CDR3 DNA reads TGCGCCAGCAGCTTGGATCCGGGCGGGAACACTGAAGCTTTCTTT. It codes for CASSLDPGGNTEAFF.

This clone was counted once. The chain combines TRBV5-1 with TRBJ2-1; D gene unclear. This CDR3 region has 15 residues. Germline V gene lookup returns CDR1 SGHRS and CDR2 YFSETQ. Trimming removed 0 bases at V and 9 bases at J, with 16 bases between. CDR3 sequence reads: CASSLVATLVGEQFF. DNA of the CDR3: TGCGCCAGCAGCTTGGTGGCCACCCTCGTGGGTGAGCAGTTCTTC.

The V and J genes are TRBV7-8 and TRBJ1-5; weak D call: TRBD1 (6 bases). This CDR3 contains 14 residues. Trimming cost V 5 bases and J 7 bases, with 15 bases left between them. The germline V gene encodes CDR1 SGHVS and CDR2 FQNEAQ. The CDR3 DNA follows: TGTGCCAGCAGCCCGGAGGGGGGTGGGCAGCCCCAGCATTTT. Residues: CASSPEGGGQPQHF.

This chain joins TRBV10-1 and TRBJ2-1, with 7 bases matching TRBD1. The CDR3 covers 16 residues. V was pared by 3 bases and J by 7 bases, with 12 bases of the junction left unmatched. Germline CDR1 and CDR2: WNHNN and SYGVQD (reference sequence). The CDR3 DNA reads TGCGCCAGCAGTGATCCAGGGGACAGCAATGGGAATGAGCAGTTCTTC. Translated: CASSDPGDSNGNEQFF.

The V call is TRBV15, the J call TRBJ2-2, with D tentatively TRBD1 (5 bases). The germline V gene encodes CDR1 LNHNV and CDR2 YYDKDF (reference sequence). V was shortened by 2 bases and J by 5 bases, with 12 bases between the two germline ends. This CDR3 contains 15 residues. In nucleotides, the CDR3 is TGTGCCACCAGCAGATTCAGGGTGAGGACCGGGGAGCTGTTTTTT. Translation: CATSRFRVRTGELFF. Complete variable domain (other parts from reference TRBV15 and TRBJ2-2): DAMVIQNPRYQVTQFGKPVTLSCSQTLNHNVMYWYQQKSSQAPKLLFHYYDKDFNNEADTPDNFQSRRPNTSFCFLDIRSPGLGDTAMYLCATSRFRVRTGELFFGEGSRLTVL.

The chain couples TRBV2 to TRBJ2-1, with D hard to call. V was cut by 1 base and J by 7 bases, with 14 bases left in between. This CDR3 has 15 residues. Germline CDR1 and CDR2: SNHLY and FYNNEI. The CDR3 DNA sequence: TGTGCCAGCAGTGAAGAGGCATGGCCGACGAATGAGCAGTTCTTC. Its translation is CASSEEAWPTNEQFF.

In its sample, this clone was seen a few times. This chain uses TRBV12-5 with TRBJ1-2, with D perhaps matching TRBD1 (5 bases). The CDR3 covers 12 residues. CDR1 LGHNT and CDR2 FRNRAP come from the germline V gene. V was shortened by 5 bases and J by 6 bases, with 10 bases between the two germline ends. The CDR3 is CASGRETDGYTF. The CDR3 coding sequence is TGTGCTAGTGGTCGGGAGACAGATGGCTACACCTTC.

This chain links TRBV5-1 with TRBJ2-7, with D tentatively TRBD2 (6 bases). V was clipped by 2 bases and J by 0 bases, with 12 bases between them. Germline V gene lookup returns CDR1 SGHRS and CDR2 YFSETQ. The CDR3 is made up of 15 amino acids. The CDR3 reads CASSFEIGSSYEQYF. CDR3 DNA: TGCGCCAGCAGCTTCGAGATCGGGAGCTCCTACGAGCAGTACTTC.

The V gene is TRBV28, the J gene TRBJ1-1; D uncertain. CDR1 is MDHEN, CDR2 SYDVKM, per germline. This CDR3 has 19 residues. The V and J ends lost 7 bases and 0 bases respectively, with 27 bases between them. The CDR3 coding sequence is TGTGCCAGCAATTATGGATCCCCCCCCGTTGAGGGAATGAACACTGAAGCTTTCTTT. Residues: CASNYGSPPVEGMNTEAFF.